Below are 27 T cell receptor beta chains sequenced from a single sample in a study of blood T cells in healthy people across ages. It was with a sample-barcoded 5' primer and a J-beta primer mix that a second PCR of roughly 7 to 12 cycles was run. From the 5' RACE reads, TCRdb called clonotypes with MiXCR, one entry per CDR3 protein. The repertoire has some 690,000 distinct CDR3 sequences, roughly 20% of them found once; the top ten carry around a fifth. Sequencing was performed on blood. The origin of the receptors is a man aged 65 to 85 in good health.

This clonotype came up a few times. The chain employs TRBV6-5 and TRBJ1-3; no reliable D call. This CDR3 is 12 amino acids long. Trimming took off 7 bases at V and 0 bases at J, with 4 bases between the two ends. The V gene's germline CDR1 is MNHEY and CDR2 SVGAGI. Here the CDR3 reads CASIGSGNTIYF. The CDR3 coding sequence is TGTGCCAGCATCGGCTCTGGAAACACCATATATTTT.

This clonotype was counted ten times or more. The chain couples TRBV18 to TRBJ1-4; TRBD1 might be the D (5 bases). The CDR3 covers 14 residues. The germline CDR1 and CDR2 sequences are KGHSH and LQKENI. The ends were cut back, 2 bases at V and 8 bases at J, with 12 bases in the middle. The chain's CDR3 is CASSPEGIGEKLFF. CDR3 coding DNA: TGTGCCAGCTCACCAGAGGGGATCGGAGAAAAACTGTTTTTT.

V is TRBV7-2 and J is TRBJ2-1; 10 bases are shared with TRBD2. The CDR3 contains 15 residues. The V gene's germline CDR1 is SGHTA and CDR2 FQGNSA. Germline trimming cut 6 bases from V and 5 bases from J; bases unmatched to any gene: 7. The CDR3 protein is CASSFSGRNDNEQFF. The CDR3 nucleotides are TGTGCCAGCAGTTTTAGCGGGAGGAATGACAATGAGCAGTTCTTC.

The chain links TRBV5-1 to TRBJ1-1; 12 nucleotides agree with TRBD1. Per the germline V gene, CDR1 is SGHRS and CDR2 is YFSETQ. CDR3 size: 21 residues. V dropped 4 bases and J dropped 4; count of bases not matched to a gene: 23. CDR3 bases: TGCGCCAGCAGCCTTAGGAGATCCACGGGGGGACAGGGGGCGCGGAGCACTGAAGCTTTCTTT. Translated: CASSLRRSTGGQGARSTEAFF.

Here the CDR3 DNA reads TGTGCCAGCAGTTATGGGATGATAGGCGAGCAGTACTTC. The encoded protein is CASSYGMIGEQYF. The chain employs TRBV7-2 and TRBJ2-5; D call uncertain. The DNA end is a closer match to TRBJ2-7, so the J assignment may be wrong. Germline V gene sequence: CDR1 SGHTA, CDR2 FQGNSA. The CDR3 is made up of 13 amino acids.

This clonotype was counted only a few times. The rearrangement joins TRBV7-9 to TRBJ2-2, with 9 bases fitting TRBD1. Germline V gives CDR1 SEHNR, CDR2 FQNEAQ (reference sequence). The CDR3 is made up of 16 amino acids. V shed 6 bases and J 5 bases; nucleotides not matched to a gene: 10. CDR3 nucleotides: TGTGCCAGCAGTTTGGCCGGGACAGGGTATACCGGGGAGCTGTTTTTT. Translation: CASSLAGTGYTGELFF.

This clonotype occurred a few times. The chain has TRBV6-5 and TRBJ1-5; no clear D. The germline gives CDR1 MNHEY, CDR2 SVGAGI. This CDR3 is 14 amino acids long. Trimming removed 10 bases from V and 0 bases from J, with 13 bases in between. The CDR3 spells CATGRGPSNQPQHF. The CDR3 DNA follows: TGTGCCACCGGACGGGGTCCTAGCAATCAGCCCCAGCATTTT.

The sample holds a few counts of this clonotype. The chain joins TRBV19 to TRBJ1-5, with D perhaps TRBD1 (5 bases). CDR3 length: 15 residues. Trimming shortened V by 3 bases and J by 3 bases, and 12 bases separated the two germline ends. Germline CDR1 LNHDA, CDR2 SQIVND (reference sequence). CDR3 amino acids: CASSIEGLDNQPQHF. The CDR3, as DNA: TGTGCCAGTAGTATTGAGGGGCTAGACAATCAGCCCCAGCATTTT.

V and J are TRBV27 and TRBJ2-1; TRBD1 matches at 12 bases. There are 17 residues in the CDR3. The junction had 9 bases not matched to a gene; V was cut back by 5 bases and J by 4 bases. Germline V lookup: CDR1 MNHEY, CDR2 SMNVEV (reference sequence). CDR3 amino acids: CASSLYRDRGPYNEQFF. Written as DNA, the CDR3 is TGTGCCAGCAGTCTATACCGGGACAGGGGGCCTTACAATGAGCAGTTCTTC.

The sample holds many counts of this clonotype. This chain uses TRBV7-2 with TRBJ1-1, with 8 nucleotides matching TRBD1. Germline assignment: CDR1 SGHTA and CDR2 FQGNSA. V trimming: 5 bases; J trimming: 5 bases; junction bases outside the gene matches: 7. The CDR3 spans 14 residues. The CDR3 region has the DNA TGTGCCAGCAGCCGAGACAGGGGAGGAACTGAAGCTTTCTTT. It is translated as CASSRDRGGTEAFF.

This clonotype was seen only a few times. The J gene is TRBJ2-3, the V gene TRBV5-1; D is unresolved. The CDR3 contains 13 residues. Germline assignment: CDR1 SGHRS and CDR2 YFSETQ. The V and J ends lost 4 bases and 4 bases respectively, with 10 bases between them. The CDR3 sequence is CASSTLNADTQYF. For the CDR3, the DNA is TGCGCCAGCAGCACCTTAAACGCAGATACGCAGTATTTT.

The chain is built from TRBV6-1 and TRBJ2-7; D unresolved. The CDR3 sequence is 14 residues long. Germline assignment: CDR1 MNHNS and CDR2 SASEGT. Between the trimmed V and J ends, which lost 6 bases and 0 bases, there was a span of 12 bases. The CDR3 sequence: CASSLLSSSYEQYF. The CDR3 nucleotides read TGTGCCAGCAGCCTCTTATCGAGCTCCTACGAGCAGTACTTC.

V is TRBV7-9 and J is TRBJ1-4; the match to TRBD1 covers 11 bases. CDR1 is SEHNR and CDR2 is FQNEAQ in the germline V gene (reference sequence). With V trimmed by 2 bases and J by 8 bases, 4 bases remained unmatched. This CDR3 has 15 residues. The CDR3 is CASSLTGTGGEKLFF. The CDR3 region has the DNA TGTGCCAGCAGCTTAACCGGGACAGGGGGAGAAAAACTGTTTTTT. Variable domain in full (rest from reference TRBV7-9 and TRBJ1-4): DTGVSQNPRHKITKRGQNVTFRCDPISEHNRLYWYRQTLGQGPEFLTYFQNEAQLEKSRLLSDRFSAERPKGSFSTLEIQRTEQGDSAMYLCASSLTGTGGEKLFFGSGTQLSVL.

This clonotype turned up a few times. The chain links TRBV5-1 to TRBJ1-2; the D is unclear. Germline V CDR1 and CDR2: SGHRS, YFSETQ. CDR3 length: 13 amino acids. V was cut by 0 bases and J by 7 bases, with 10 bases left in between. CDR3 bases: TGCGCCAGCAGCTTGGAACCCCAACGTGGCTACACCTTC. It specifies CASSLEPQRGYTF.

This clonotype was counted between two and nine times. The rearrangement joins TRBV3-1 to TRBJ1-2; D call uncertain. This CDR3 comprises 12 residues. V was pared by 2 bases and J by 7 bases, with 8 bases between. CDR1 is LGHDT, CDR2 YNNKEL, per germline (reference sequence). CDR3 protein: CASSQSVSGYTF. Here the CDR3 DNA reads TGTGCCAGCAGCCAATCCGTTAGTGGCTACACCTTC.

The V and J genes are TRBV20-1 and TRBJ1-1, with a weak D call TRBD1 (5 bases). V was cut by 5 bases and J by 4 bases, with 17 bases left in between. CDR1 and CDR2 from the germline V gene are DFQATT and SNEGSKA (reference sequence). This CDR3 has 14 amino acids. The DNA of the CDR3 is TGCAGTGCTGAAGTTGTAGGGGACCCCACTGAAGCTTTCTTT. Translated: CSAEVVGDPTEAFF.

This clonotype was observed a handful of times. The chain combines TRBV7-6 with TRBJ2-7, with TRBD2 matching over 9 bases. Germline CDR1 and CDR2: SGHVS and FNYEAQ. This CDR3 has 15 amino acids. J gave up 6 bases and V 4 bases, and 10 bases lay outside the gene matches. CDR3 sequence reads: CASSSQAGGPIEQYF. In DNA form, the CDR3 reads TGTGCCAGCAGCTCACAAGCGGGGGGCCCAATCGAGCAGTACTTC. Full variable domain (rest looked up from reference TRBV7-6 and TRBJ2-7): GAGVSQSPRYKVTKRGQDVALRCDPISGHVSLYWYRQALGQGPEFLTYFNYEAQQDKSGLPNDRFSAERPEGSISTLTIQRTEQRDSAMYRCASSSQAGGPIEQYFGPGTRLTVT.

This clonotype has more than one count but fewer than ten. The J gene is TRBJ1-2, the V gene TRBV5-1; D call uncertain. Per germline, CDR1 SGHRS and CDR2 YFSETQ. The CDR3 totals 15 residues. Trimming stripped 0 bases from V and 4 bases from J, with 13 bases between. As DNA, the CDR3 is TGCGCCAGCAGCTTGGGGGCACAGAATCGCTATGGCTACACCTTC. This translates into CASSLGAQNRYGYTF.

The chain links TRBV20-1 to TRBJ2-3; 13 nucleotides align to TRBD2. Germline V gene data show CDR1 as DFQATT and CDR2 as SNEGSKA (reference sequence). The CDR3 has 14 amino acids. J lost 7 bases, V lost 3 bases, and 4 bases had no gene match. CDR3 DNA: TGCAGTGCTAGGACTAGCGGGGGGTCGTATACGCAGTATTTT. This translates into CSARTSGGSYTQYF.

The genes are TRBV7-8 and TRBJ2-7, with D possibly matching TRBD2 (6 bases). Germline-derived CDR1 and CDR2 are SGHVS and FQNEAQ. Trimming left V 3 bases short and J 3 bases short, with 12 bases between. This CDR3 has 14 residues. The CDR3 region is CASSFGSTSYEQYV. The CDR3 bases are TGTGCCAGCAGCTTCGGGTCGACTAGCTACGAGCAGTACGTC.

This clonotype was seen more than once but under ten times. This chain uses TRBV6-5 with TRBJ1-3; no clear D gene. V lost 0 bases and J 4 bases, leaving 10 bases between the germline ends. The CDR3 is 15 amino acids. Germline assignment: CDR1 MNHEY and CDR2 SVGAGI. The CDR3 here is CASSYSPWFGNTIYF. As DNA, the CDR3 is TGTGCCAGCAGTTACTCGCCTTGGTTCGGAAACACCATATATTTT.

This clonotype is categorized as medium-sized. CDR3 amino acids: CASSQGMAAGEGYGYTF. The CDR3 DNA follows: TGCGCCAGCAGCCAAGGCATGGCGGCAGGGGAGGGCTATGGCTACACCTTC. The gene calls are TRBV4-3 and TRBJ1-2, with a tentative D call TRBD1 (6 bases). The V gene lost 1 base and the J gene lost 4 bases, with 19 bases spanning the gap. The CDR3 is 17 amino acids. Germline-derived CDR1 and CDR2 are LGHNA and YSLEER.

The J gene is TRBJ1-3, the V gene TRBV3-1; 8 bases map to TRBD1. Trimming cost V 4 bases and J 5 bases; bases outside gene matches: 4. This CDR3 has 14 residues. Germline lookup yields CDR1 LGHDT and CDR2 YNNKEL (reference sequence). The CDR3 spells CASSLRTGRNTIYF. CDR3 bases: TGTGCCAGCAGCCTGCGGACAGGGAGAAACACCATATATTTT.

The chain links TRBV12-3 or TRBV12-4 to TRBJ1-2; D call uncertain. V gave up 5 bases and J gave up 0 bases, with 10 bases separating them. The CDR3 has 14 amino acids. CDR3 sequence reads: CASSMDAPNYGYTF. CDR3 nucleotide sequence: TGTGCCAGCAGTATGGACGCCCCTAACTATGGCTACACCTTC.

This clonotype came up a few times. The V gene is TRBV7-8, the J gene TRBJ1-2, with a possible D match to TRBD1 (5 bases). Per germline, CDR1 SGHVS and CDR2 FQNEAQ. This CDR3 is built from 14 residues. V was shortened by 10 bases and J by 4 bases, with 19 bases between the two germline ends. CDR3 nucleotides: TGTGCCATTGGCCAGATCGGGACGGGCTATGGCTACACCTTC. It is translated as CAIGQIGTGYGYTF. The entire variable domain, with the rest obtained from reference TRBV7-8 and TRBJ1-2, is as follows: GAGVSQSPRYKVAKRGQDVALRCDPISGHVSLFWYQQALGQGPEFLTYFQNEAQLDKSGLPSDRFFAERPEGSVSTLKIQRTQQEDSAVYLCAIGQIGTGYGYTFGSGTRLTVV.

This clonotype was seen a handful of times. The CDR3 region has the DNA TGTGCCAGCAGTTTAAGGGGGGAGCAAAAGCAGTACGTC. It yields the protein CASSLRGEQKQYV. The chain recombines TRBV27 with TRBJ2-7; D is tentatively TRBD1 or TRBD2 (6 bases each). CDR1 MNHEY and CDR2 SMNVEV come from the germline V gene (reference sequence). V lost 2 bases to trimming and J lost 8 bases, with 13 bases between them. The CDR3 spans 13 residues.

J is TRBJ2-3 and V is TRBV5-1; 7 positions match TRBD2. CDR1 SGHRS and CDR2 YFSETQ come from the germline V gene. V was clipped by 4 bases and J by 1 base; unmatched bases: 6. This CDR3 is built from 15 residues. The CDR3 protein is CASSTTSGGTDTQYF. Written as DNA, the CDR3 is TGCGCCAGCAGCACCACGAGCGGGGGCACAGATACGCAGTATTTT.